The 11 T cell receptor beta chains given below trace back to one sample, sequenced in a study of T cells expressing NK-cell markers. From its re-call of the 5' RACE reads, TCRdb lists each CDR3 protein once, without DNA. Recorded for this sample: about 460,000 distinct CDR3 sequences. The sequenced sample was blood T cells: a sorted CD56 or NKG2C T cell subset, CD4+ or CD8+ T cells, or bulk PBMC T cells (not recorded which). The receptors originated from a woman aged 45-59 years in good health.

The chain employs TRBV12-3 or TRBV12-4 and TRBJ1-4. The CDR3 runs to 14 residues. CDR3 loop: CASGRNPTNEKLFF.

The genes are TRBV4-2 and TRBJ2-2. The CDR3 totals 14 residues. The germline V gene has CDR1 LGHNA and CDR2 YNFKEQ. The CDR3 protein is CASSSRLRGLELFF.

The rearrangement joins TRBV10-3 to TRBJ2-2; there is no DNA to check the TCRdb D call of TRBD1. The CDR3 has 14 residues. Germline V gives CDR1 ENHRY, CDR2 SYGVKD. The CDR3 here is CAIRGDSYTGELFF.

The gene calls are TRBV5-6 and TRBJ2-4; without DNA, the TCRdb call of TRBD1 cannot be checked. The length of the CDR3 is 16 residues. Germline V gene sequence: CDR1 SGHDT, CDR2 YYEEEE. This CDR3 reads CASSLVGQEAKNIQYF.

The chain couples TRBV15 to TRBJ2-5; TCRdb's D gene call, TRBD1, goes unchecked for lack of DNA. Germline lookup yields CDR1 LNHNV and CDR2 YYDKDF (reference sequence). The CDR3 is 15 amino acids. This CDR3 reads CATSRRDRGFETQYF.

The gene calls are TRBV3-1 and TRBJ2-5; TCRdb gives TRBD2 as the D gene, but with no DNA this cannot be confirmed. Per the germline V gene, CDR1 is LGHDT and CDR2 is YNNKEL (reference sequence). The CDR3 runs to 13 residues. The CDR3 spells CASSPQLGETQYF.

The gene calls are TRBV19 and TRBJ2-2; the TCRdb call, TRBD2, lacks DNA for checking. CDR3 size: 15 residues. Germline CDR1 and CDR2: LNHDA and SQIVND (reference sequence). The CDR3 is CASSVEQGGTGELFF.

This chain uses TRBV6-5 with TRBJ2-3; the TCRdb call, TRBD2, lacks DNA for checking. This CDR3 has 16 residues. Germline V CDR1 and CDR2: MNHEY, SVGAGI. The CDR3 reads CASSYYPGGPTDTQYF.

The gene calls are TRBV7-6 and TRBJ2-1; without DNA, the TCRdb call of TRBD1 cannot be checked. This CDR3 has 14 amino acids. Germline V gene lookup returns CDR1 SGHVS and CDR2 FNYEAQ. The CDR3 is CASSLAGLSNEQFF.

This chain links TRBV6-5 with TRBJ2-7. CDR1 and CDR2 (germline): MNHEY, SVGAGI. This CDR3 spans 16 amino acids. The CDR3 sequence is CASSYSMYSSSYEQYF.

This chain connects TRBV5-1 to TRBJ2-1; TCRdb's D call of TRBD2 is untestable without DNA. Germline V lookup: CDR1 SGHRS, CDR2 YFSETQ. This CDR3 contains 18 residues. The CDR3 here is CASSLALDTSGIYNEQFF.